Following are 26 T cell receptor beta chains from one sample sequenced in a study of OX40 agonist ivuxolimab in advanced cancers. The table came from immunoSEQ multiplex PCR; TCRdb's copy has only in-frame clones and leaves some out. The sample shows roughly 26,000 clones, roughly 80% of them seen only once. The sequences come from CD4+ or CD8+ T cells sorted from blood, collected in a trial of the OX40 agonist ivuxolimab. All receptors come from an adult with an advanced solid tumor such as melanoma, head and neck, liver or kidney cancer.

The chain recombines TRBV5-4 with TRBJ2-3; TRBD2 is a possible D gene (7 bases). This CDR3 has 17 residues. V dropped 9 bases and J dropped 0 bases, with 23 bases sitting between them. Germline V CDR1 and CDR2: SGHNT, YYREEE (reference sequence). This chain's CDR3 is CATSGGGPPRSTDTQYF. DNA for the CDR3: TGTGCCACGTCTGGGGGGGGCCCTCCTCGTAGCACAGATACGCAGTATTTT.

The CDR3: CASSFTGAGDGYTF. The CDR3 DNA follows: TGTGCCAGCAGCTTCACAGGGGCTGGGGATGGCTACACCTTC. The chain has TRBV7-9 and TRBJ1-2; TRBD1 aligns across 7 bases. CDR1 SEHNR and CDR2 FQNEAQ come from the germline V gene (reference sequence). V shed 3 bases and J 6 bases; nucleotides not matched to a gene: 7. CDR3 length equals 14 residues.

The CDR3 bases are TGTGCCAGCAGCTTAGACAGCCCGGGCTACACCTTC. It codes for CASSLDSPGYTF. This chain connects TRBV7-9 to TRBJ1-2; unclear D gene. The CDR3 length is 12 residues. With 1 base removed from V and 8 bases from J, the gap between germline ends came to 8 bases. From germline, CDR1 is SEHNR and CDR2 FQNEAQ (reference sequence).

The chain couples TRBV29-1 to TRBJ2-1; 7 bases are shared with TRBD1. Trimming cost V 4 bases and J 0 bases; bases outside gene matches: 9. The CDR3 runs to 16 residues. CDR1 and CDR2 (germline): SQVTM, ANQGSEA. The CDR3 coding sequence is TGCAGCGTTGGACCACAGGGGACACGCTCCTACAATGAGCAGTTCTTC. This encodes CSVGPQGTRSYNEQFF.

J is TRBJ2-5 and V is TRBV19, with 13 bases identical to TRBD2. V shed 8 bases, J shed 3 bases, and the junction held 9 bases outside the gene matches. The CDR3 sequence is 16 residues long. Germline CDR1 LNHDA, CDR2 SQIVND (reference sequence). The CDR3 region has the DNA TGTGCCAGTGCTAAACTCGGGACTAGCGGGGAAGAGACCCAGTACTTC. Its translation is CASAKLGTSGEETQYF.

V and J are TRBV6-5 and TRBJ2-7; D is undetermined. Germline V lookup: CDR1 MNHEY, CDR2 SVGAGI. CDR3 length: 12 residues. V lost 4 bases and J 2 bases, leaving 6 bases between the germline ends. The CDR3 nucleotides read TGTGCCAGCAGTTTAACAACCTACGAGCAGTACTTC. It yields the protein CASSLTTYEQYF.

The DNA for the CDR3 is TGTGCCTGGGACAGGGGGCTACCTGAAGCTTTCTTT. Amino acid sequence: CAWDRGLPEAFF. V is TRBV30 and J is TRBJ1-1; 10 nucleotides match TRBD1. Germline CDR1 is GTSNPN and CDR2 is SVGIG (reference sequence). J gave up 6 bases and V 5 bases, and 3 bases lay outside the gene matches. The CDR3 totals 12 residues.

The chain carries TRBV7-2 and TRBJ1-1; the match to TRBD1 covers 7 bases. V shed 5 bases and J 4 bases; nucleotides not matched to a gene: 4. Per germline, CDR1 SGHTA and CDR2 FQGNSA. The CDR3 extends over 13 amino acids. In DNA form, the CDR3 reads TGTGCCAGCAGCGCCCAGGGGGGCACTGAAGCTTTCTTT. Translated, it gives CASSAQGGTEAFF.

In this sample, this clone turned up a few times. The V call is TRBV7-9, the J call TRBJ2-5, with a possible D match to TRBD1 (6 bases). The V gene's germline CDR1 is SEHNR and CDR2 FQNEAQ (reference sequence). Trimming pared 5 bases from V and 1 base from J, leaving 23 bases between. The CDR3 spans 18 residues. CDR3 protein: CASSSRSTGATIQETQYF. The CDR3 DNA sequence: TGTGCCAGCAGCAGCAGATCGACAGGCGCCACTATCCAAGAGACCCAGTACTTC. Together with reference TRBV7-9 and TRBJ2-5, the CDR3 gives the full variable domain: DTGVSQNPRHKITKRGQNVTFRCDPISEHNRLYWYRQTLGQGPEFLTYFQNEAQLEKSRLLSDRFSAERPKGSFSTLEIQRTEQGDSAMYLCASSSRSTGATIQETQYFGPGTRLLVL.

The chain links TRBV19 to TRBJ2-6; D call uncertain. The V end was cut by 7 bases, the J end by 1 base, with 11 bases between. Germline V lookup: CDR1 LNHDA, CDR2 SQIVND (reference sequence). The CDR3 has 15 residues. The CDR3 region is CASKDGASGANVLTF. In DNA form, the CDR3 reads TGTGCCAGTAAAGACGGAGCGTCTGGGGCCAACGTCCTGACTTTC. The complete variable domain, with remaining parts taken from reference TRBV19 and TRBJ2-6, reads DGGITQSPKYLFRKEGQNVTLSCEQNLNHDAMYWYRQDPGQGLRLIYYSQIVNDFQKGDIAEGYSVSREKKESFPLTVTSAQKNPTAFYLCASKDGASGANVLTFGAGSRLTVL.

The rearrangement uses TRBV12-5 and TRBJ2-3; D possibly uses TRBD1 or TRBD2 (5 bases each). Trimming cost V 6 bases and J 1 base, with 17 bases left between them. CDR1 LGHNT and CDR2 FRNRAP come from the germline V gene. This CDR3 is 16 amino acids long. In DNA, the CDR3 is TGTGCTAGTGGGCACCCGGCAGGGAGCCGCACAGATACGCAGTATTTT. It codes for CASGHPAGSRTDTQYF.

The sample holds one count of this clone. The rearrangement uses TRBV19 and TRBJ2-5, with D tentatively TRBD1 (6 bases). The CDR3 is 14 residues long. Per germline, CDR1 LNHDA and CDR2 SQIVND (reference sequence). Trimming cost V 1 base and J 7 bases, with 13 bases left between them. The DNA for the CDR3 is TGTGCCAGTAGTATAGGTGGACAGTTCGGGACCCAGTACTTC. Translated: CASSIGGQFGTQYF. Full variable domain (remainder filled in from reference TRBV19 and TRBJ2-5): DGGITQSPKYLFRKEGQNVTLSCEQNLNHDAMYWYRQDPGQGLRLIYYSQIVNDFQKGDIAEGYSVSREKKESFPLTVTSAQKNPTAFYLCASSIGGQFGTQYFGPGTRLLVL.

This sequence joins TRBV7-2 and TRBJ1-2; D unclear. CDR1 is SGHTA and CDR2 is FQGNSA in the germline V gene. The ends were cut back, 0 bases at V and 6 bases at J, with 11 bases in the middle. The CDR3 sequence is 14 residues long. The CDR3 sequence: CASSLANRMDGYTF. As DNA, the CDR3 is TGTGCCAGCAGCTTAGCGAACAGAATGGATGGCTACACCTTC.

This clone was detected a few times. The J gene is TRBJ2-7, the V gene TRBV6-1, with TRBD2 as a possible D gene (7 bases). The CDR3 sequence is 14 residues long. V shed 9 bases and J shed 2 bases, with 17 bases lying between them. Germline CDR1 reads MNHNS; CDR2 reads SASEGT. The CDR3 DNA reads TGTGCCAGTTCCCCCCGGCGGGGGCCCTACGAGCAGTACTTC. It encodes CASSPRRGPYEQYF.

The gene calls are TRBV5-1 and TRBJ2-1; D possibly corresponds to TRBD1 (6 bases). V lost 8 bases and J lost 7, with 10 bases in between. CDR1 and CDR2 (germline): SGHRS, YFSETQ. CDR3 size: 11 residues. DNA for the CDR3: TGCGCCAGAGGGGGAAAGAATGAGCAGTTCTTC. Protein product: CARGGKNEQFF.

Within the sample, this clone is medium-sized. The rearrangement uses TRBV5-4 and TRBJ1-6, with 8 bases that match TRBD1. The ends lost 3 bases at V and 3 bases at J; junction bases unmatched: 14. Germline V CDR1 and CDR2: SGHNT, YYREEE (reference sequence). This CDR3 contains 19 residues. The CDR3: CASSSRTGRTLGYNSPLHF. CDR3 DNA sequence: TGTGCCAGCAGCTCCCGGACAGGGAGGACCCTAGGCTATAATTCACCCCTCCACTTT.

In this sample, this clone turned up a few times. In DNA, the CDR3 is TGTGCCAGCAGCAGGAGAAACACCGGGGAGCTGTTTTTT. It encodes CASSRRNTGELFF. The J gene is TRBJ2-2, the V gene TRBV9; D gene ambiguous. V gave up 4 bases and J gave up 2 bases, with 6 bases separating them. Germline V lookup: CDR1 SGDLS, CDR2 YYNGEE. The CDR3 has 13 amino acids.

In DNA, the CDR3 is TGTGCCATCAGGGGGGGGACACTCCCTGGGGCCAACGTCCTGACTTTC. This codes for CAIRGGTLPGANVLTF. This chain joins TRBV10-3 and TRBJ2-6; TRBD2 is a possible D gene (7 bases). The CDR3 length is 16 residues. Germline assignment: CDR1 ENHRY and CDR2 SYGVKD. V was pared by 6 bases and J by 2 bases, with 14 bases between.

This clone has just a few counts. The chain has TRBV10-2 and TRBJ1-2; weak D call: TRBD1 (5 bases). CDR3 length equals 16 residues. V was cut by 4 bases and J by 4 bases, with 19 bases left in between. Germline V gene sequence: CDR1 WSHSY, CDR2 SAAADI. Here the CDR3 reads CASSVVLGAGLYGYTF. DNA for the CDR3: TGCGCCAGCAGTGTGGTTCTAGGGGCTGGACTCTATGGCTACACCTTC.

DNA of the CDR3: TGTGCCTGGAGTGTAGGACAGGGGTTAAATGAGCAGTTCTTC. Amino acid sequence: CAWSVGQGLNEQFF. The chain has TRBV30 and TRBJ2-1; TRBD1 agrees at 9 bases. V lost 0 bases to trimming and J lost 7 bases; unmatched junction nucleotides: 4. The CDR3 totals 14 residues. Germline V gives CDR1 GTSNPN, CDR2 SVGIG (reference sequence).

This chain uses TRBV7-9 with TRBJ2-1; the match to TRBD1 covers 7 bases. CDR1 is SEHNR and CDR2 is FQNEAQ in the germline V gene (reference sequence). V trimming: 3 bases; J trimming: 7 bases; junction bases outside the gene matches: 6. The CDR3 totals 14 residues. The CDR3 region is CASSLGQTINEQFF. Here the CDR3 DNA reads TGTGCCAGCAGCTTGGGACAGACGATAAATGAGCAGTTCTTC.

The gene calls are TRBV6-5 and TRBJ1-2, with 9 bases identical to TRBD1. CDR1 MNHEY and CDR2 SVGAGI come from the germline V gene. The CDR3 covers 14 residues. V gave up 2 bases and J gave up 5 bases; unmatched junction bases: 3. CDR3 loop: CASSYRDRAYGYTF. In DNA form, the CDR3 reads TGTGCCAGCAGTTACCGGGACAGGGCTTATGGCTACACCTTC.

The chain links TRBV12-5 to TRBJ1-1, with a possible D match to TRBD1 (5 bases). V lost 5 bases and J 7 bases, leaving 11 bases between the germline ends. This CDR3 region has 12 residues. Germline CDR1 reads LGHNT; CDR2 reads FRNRAP. This CDR3 is CASGPRDSEAFF. The CDR3, as DNA: TGTGCTAGTGGTCCTCGAGACAGTGAAGCTTTCTTT. The whole variable domain, remainder taken from reference TRBV12-5 and TRBJ1-1, is DARVTQTPRHKVTEMGQEVTMRCQPILGHNTVFWYRQTMMQGLELLAYFRNRAPLDDSGMPKDRFSAEMPDATLATLKIQPSEPRDSAVYFCASGPRDSEAFFGQGTRLTVV.

In DNA, the CDR3 is TGCGCCAGCAGTGATAAACGGCGGAGCCGCACAGATACGCAGTATTTT. This sequence encodes CASSDKRRSRTDTQYF. The chain employs TRBV10-2 and TRBJ2-3; no reliable D call. Trimming pared 3 bases from V and 1 base from J, leaving 14 bases between. This CDR3 contains 16 residues. Germline loops: CDR1 WSHSY, CDR2 SAAADI.

The V and J genes are TRBV4-1 and TRBJ1-5, with a weak D call TRBD1 (5 bases). The CDR3 sequence is 17 residues long. The germline gives CDR1 MGHRA, CDR2 YSYEKL. Trimming took 5 bases from V and 1 from J, leaving 18 bases between them. This chain's CDR3 is CASSKVPRETSNQPQHF. Here the CDR3 DNA reads TGCGCCAGCAGCAAAGTCCCCAGGGAGACGAGCAATCAGCCCCAGCATTTT.

The chain couples TRBV6-5 to TRBJ2-7; 7 nucleotides agree with TRBD1. The CDR3 covers 13 residues. The V gene end was trimmed by 6 bases and the J gene end by 0 bases; junction bases not matched to a gene: 2. Germline V gene lookup returns CDR1 MNHEY and CDR2 SVGAGI. The CDR3 sequence: CASRGTDSYEQYF. CDR3 DNA sequence: TGTGCCAGCAGGGGGACAGACTCCTACGAGCAGTACTTC.